This TCR beta chain was observed in a study of cytomegalovirus exposure and HLA in healthy donors. For the study at large: Earlier, 110 million or so unique TCR beta sequences were recovered from approximately 180 million T cells by an analysis. Study-wide points: According to an earlier analysis, most TCR beta V segments yielded productive rearrangements about 87% or about 30% of the time.

A word on this clone: Antigen specificity is unknown.

PCR involved 60 Vbeta and 13 Jbeta primers. The table came from immunoSEQ multiplex PCR; TCRdb's copy has only in-frame clones and leaves some out. The sample shows about 99,000 clones, around 79% of them seen only once. Germline CDR1 reads SEHNR; CDR2 reads FQNEAQ (reference sequence). The CDR3 is 15 residues long. V shed 6 bases and J 1 base; nucleotides not matched to a gene: 6. Sequenced input: PBMCs. This chain joins TRBV7-9 and TRBJ2-3; TRBD1 matches 8 bases. The receptor comes from a man aged 55 to 70 in good health and CMV-seropositive. The CDR3 here is CASSIGTGGTDTQYF. DNA of the CDR3: TGTGCCAGCAGTATAGGGACAGGAGGCACAGATACGCAGTATTTT.